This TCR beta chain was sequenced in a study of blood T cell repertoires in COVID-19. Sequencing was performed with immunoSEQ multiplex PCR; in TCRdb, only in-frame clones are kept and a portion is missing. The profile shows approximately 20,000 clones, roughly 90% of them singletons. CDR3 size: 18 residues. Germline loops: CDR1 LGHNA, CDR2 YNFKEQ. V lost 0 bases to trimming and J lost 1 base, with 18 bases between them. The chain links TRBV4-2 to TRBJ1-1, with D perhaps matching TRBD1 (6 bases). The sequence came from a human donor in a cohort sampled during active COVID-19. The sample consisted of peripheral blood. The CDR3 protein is CASSQDNNLLGGNTEAFF. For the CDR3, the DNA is TGTGCCAGCAGCCAAGATAATAATCTTTTAGGGGGGAACACTGAAGCTTTCTTT.